This T cell receptor (beta chain) was recovered during a study of PD-1 blockade in classical Hodgkin lymphoma. Study at large: Administration of nivolumab to patients was at 3 mg/kg intravenously every 2 weeks.

Study-level findings and limits: Patients with a complete response exhibited baseline diversity comparable to newly diagnosed patients. CD4+ but not CD8+ TCR diversity rose significantly by C4D1.

Every patient was affected by relapse after autologous stem cell transplantation, while exposure to brentuximab vedotin was not uniform. Concerning this clone: Its antigen is currently unknown.

TCRdb's table, derived via immunoSEQ multiplex PCR, lists solely in-frame clones and lacks some. The sample carries about 75,000 clones, under 95% recorded once. The source of this sequence is a human donor with classical Hodgkin lymphoma. This specimen consisted of peripheral blood mononuclear cells (PBMCs), obtained at baseline.

The CDR3 loop reads CASSIVGSNTGELFF. CDR3 DNA sequence: TGTGCCAGTAGTATAGTCGGCAGCAACACCGGGGAGCTGTTTTTT. The rearrangement joins TRBV19 to TRBJ2-2; D call uncertain. V shed 1 base and J shed 2 bases, with 8 bases lying between them. CDR1 is LNHDA, CDR2 SQIVND, per germline (reference sequence). This CDR3 has 15 residues.